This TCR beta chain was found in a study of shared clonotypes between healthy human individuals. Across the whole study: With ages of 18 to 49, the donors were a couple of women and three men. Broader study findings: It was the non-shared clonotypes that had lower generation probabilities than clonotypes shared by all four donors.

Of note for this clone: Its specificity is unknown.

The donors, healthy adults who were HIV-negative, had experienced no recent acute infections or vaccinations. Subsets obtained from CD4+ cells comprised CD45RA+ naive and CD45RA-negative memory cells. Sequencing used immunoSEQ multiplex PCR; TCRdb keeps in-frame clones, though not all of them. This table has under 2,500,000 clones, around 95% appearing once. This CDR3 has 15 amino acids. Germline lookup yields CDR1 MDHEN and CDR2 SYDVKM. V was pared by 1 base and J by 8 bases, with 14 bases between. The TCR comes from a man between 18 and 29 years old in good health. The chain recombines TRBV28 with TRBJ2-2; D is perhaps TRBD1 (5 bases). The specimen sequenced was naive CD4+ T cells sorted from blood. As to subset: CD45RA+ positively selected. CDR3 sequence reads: CASSLSQGSGGELFF. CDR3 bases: TGTGCCAGCAGTTTATCCCAGGGAAGTGGGGGGGAGCTGTTTTTT.